This is a list of T cell receptor beta chains from one sample in a study of blood T cell repertoires in COVID-19. Some clones are missing from TCRdb's copy, which holds only in-frame ones; the method was immunoSEQ multiplex PCR. The sample holds 250,000 to 350,000 clones, around 89% seen once. Sequenced sample: peripheral blood. Receptors originate from a man aged 25 to 45 with acute or convalescent COVID-19. Both conserved end residues are part of each CDR3. The order of the fields is V gene, J gene, CDR3 protein.

>TRBV28|TRBJ1-5
CASSLDQNSNQPQHF
>TRBV29-1|TRBJ1-2
CSVPTSGYSNYGYTF
>TRBV28|TRBJ1-5
CASSSGSNQPQHF
>TRBV27|TRBJ1-6
CASSLSRNRFRSPLHF
>TRBV7-8|TRBJ2-1
CASSFNTMNEQFF
>TRBV28|TRBJ1-6
CASKGLLNSPLHF
>TRBV18|TRBJ2-1
CASSPHGEVQFF
>TRBV7-2|TRBJ1-2
CASSLGPRQGYGYTF
>TRBV6-5|TRBJ2-7
CASTTTGNSYEQYF
>TRBV15|TRBJ2-5
CATSSYRFSETQYF
>TRBV5-8|TRBJ1-5
CASSLGTGNRGQPQHF
>TRBV30|TRBJ1-5
CAWSPRGSSYNQPQHF
>TRBV6-6|TRBJ1-2
CASSGTAYGYTF
>TRBV2|TRBJ1-1
CAILEVSATEAFF